This entry lists 13 T cell receptor beta chains sequenced from one sample in a study of blood T cell repertoires in COVID-19. Generated by immunoSEQ multiplex PCR, the TCRdb table keeps only in-frame clones and is missing some. This sample carries 150,000 to 200,000 clones, almost 85% of them seen once, and the ten largest clones take around 2.7%. The sequencing input was peripheral blood. These TCRs come from a woman older than 75 with COVID-19, enrolled during active disease.

In this sample, this clone turned up a few times. The chain uses TRBV7-3 and TRBJ2-2, with TRBD2 as a possible D gene (6 bases). V shed 2 bases and J shed 3 bases, with 10 bases lying between them. CDR3 length equals 15 residues. Germline V gene data show CDR1 as SGHTA and CDR2 as FQGTGA. The CDR3 DNA reads as TGTGCCAGCAGCTTAGAGGGACTTGACACCGGGGAGCTGTTTTTT. Protein: CASSLEGLDTGELFF.

On this clone itself: This same CDR3 is encoded by further DNA sequences in the sample. V is TRBV11-2 and J is TRBJ1-1; tentative D call: TRBD1 (5 bases). The germline gives CDR1 SGHAT, CDR2 FQNNGV. The CDR3 contains 13 residues. V shed 2 bases and J shed 4 bases, with 8 bases lying between them. CDR3 coding DNA: TGTGCCAGCAGCTTAACCGGGGGCACTGAAGCTTTCTTT. This codes for CASSLTGGTEAFF.

This clone was picked up one time. In nucleotides, the CDR3 is TGTGCCAGCAGCTTACAGGACAGGGAACGGTATGGCTACACCTTC. Protein product: CASSLQDRERYGYTF. The rearrangement uses TRBV7-9 and TRBJ1-2; TRBD1 matches at 8 bases. Per germline, CDR1 SEHNR and CDR2 FQNEAQ (reference sequence). The CDR3 is 15 amino acids. The V segment lost 2 bases and the J segment 5 bases; nucleotides outside the gene matches: 7.

This chain joins TRBV5-1 and TRBJ1-6; no reliable D call. Deletions cut 4 bases from V and 5 bases from J, with 4 bases between. Germline loops: CDR1 SGHRS, CDR2 YFSETQ. The CDR3 covers 12 residues. The CDR3 here is CASSENNSPLHF. CDR3 bases: TGCGCCAGCAGCGAGAATAATTCACCCCTCCACTTT.

The rearrangement joins TRBV3-1 (or the pseudogene TRBV3-2) to TRBJ1-6; 10 positions match TRBD1. V shed 4 bases, J shed 9 bases, and the junction held 3 bases outside the gene matches. The CDR3 has 14 residues. CDR1 LGHDT and CDR2 YNNKEL come from the germline V gene (reference sequence). This chain's CDR3 is CASSPRDRGSPLHF. In nucleotides, the CDR3 is TGTGCCAGCAGCCCCCGGGACAGGGGTTCACCCCTCCACTTT.

The chain has TRBV19 and TRBJ2-2, with 7 bases that match TRBD1. The germline CDR1 and CDR2 sequences are LNHDA and SQIVND (reference sequence). With V trimmed by 10 bases and J by 3 bases, 11 bases remained unmatched. This CDR3 has 15 amino acids. Here the CDR3 DNA reads TGTGCCATCCAAGGGGGCTTCGGACACACCGGGGAGCTGTTTTTT. This sequence encodes CAIQGGFGHTGELFF.

The V call is TRBV7-8, the J call TRBJ1-4, with D unclear. The length of the CDR3 is 15 residues. The V end was cut by 5 bases, the J end by 2 bases, with 12 bases between. CDR1 is SGHVS and CDR2 is FQNEAQ in the germline V gene. CDR3 region: CASSLRSLTNEKLFF. DNA for the CDR3: TGTGCCAGCAGCCTGAGATCGTTGACTAATGAAAAACTGTTTTTT.

The chain combines TRBV2 with TRBJ2-7; 7 nucleotides align to TRBD1. This CDR3 is built from 14 residues. Germline V CDR1 and CDR2: SNHLY, FYNNEI. Unmatched junction bases numbered 7, after V lost 6 bases and J lost 2 bases. CDR3 residues: CASRVDRATYEQYF. The CDR3 nucleotides read TGTGCCAGCAGAGTCGACAGGGCAACCTACGAGCAGTACTTC.

This rearrangement joins TRBV5-1 to TRBJ2-1; D unclear. Deletions cut 5 bases from V and 0 bases from J, with 9 bases between. The CDR3 totals 14 residues. Per the germline V gene, CDR1 is SGHRS and CDR2 is YFSETQ. The CDR3 spells CASRVSGSYNEQFF. The CDR3 DNA sequence: TGCGCCAGCAGAGTATCAGGCTCCTACAATGAGCAGTTCTTC.

The chain uses TRBV5-1 and TRBJ1-2, with 9 bases lining up with TRBD1. Germline CDR1 SGHRS, CDR2 YFSETQ. After removal of 2 bases from V and 8 bases from J, the junction contained 10 bases not matched to a gene. This CDR3 has 15 residues. CDR3 bases: TGCGCCAGCAGCTTACTCCCGGGACAGGGTGGCGGCTACACCTTC. Translated, it gives CASSLLPGQGGGYTF. Together with reference TRBV5-1 and TRBJ1-2, the CDR3 gives the full variable domain: KAGVTQTPRYLIKTRGQQVTLSCSPISGHRSVSWYQQTPGQGLQFLFEYFSETQRNKGNFPGRFSGRQFSNSRSEMNVSTLELGDSALYLCASSLLPGQGGGYTFGSGTRLTVV.

The chain has TRBV5-1 and TRBJ2-2; 11 nucleotides line up with TRBD2. The CDR3 has 16 amino acids. Germline V gene sequence: CDR1 SGHRS, CDR2 YFSETQ. The junction had 3 bases not matched to a gene; V was cut back by 4 bases and J by 1 base. The CDR3 is CASSPSGRRNTGELFF. DNA for the CDR3: TGCGCCAGCAGCCCTAGCGGGAGGCGGAACACCGGGGAGCTGTTTTTT.

The chain joins TRBV27 to TRBJ1-6, with D hard to call. Germline CDR1 reads MNHEY; CDR2 reads SMNVEV (reference sequence). The CDR3 covers 15 residues. V lost 4 bases and J 7 bases, leaving 14 bases between the germline ends. Here the CDR3 DNA reads TGTGCCAGCAGTTATGGGCAGTCGCAGAATTCACCCCTCCACTTT. Amino acids: CASSYGQSQNSPLHF.

This clone was found once. The V gene is TRBV9, the J gene TRBJ1-5; D not certain. The V end was cut by 0 bases, the J end by 3 bases, with 10 bases between. CDR3 length equals 15 residues. From germline, CDR1 is SGDLS and CDR2 YYNGEE. CDR3 residues: CASSVGLGFNQPQHF. In DNA, the CDR3 is TGTGCCAGCAGCGTAGGACTTGGTTTCAATCAGCCCCAGCATTTT.